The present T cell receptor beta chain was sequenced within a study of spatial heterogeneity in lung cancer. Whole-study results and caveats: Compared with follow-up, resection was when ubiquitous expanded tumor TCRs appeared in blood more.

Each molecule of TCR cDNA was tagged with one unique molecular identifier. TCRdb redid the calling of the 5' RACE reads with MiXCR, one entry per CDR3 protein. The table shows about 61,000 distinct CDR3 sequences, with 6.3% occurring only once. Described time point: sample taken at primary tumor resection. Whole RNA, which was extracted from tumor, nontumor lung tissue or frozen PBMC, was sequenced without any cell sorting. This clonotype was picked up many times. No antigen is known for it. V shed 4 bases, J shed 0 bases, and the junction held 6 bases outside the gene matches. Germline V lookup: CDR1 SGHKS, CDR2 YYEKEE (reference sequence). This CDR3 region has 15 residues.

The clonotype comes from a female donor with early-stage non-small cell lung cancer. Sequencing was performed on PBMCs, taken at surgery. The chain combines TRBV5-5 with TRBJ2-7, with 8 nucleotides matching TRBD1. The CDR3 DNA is TGTGCCAGCAGCCGCTGGACAGGGAGCTCCTACGAGCAGTACTTC. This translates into CASSRWTGSSYEQYF.